Listed here are 19 T cell receptor beta chains from one sample, sequenced in a study of immune evolution from preneoplasia to lung adenocarcinoma. Assay used: immunoSEQ multiplex PCR; TCRdb lists only in-frame clones, some missing. The sample includes under 10,000 clones, just under 80% of them seen just once. Sample: FFPE adjacent normal lung tissue. These TCRs come from a person aged 60-80 years with lung adenocarcinoma.

J is TRBJ2-3 and V is TRBV20-1; D gene ambiguous. CDR1 is DFQATT, CDR2 SNEGSKA, per germline (reference sequence). CDR3 length equals 11 residues. Here the CDR3 reads CRGGSMDTQYF. CDR3 bases: TGCAGGGGCGGCTCCATGGATACGCAGTATTTT.

This chain joins TRBV25-1 and TRBJ1-6; 8 nucleotides agree with TRBD1. Losses at the gene ends were 1 base for V and 11 bases for J; bases not matched to a gene: 7. Germline CDR1 reads MGHDK; CDR2 reads SYGVNS. The CDR3 has 15 residues. The DNA of the CDR3 is TGTGCCAGCAGTGAATCTTGGACAGGGAGGGCACCCCTCCACTTT. Protein sequence: CASSESWTGRAPLHF.

This clone qualifies as medium-sized. The CDR3 loop is CASSLGQDFTLYTEAFF. The CDR3 DNA is TGTGCCAGCAGCTTGGGACAGGATTTCACCTTGTATACTGAAGCTTTCTTT. The rearrangement uses TRBV5-6 and TRBJ1-1; D may be TRBD1 (6 bases). There are 17 residues in the CDR3. V was shortened by 0 bases and J by 5 bases, with 20 bases between the two germline ends. Germline V gene sequence: CDR1 SGHDT, CDR2 YYEEEE.

V usage is TRBV18 and J usage is TRBJ2-5, with D perhaps TRBD1 or TRBD2 (5 bases each). CDR3 size: 16 residues. Germline CDR1 KGHSH, CDR2 LQKENI. Trimming removed 3 bases from V and 0 bases from J, with 14 bases in between. The CDR3 nucleotides are TGTGCCAGCTCACCGCCGGGACCCCAGTACCAAGAGACCCAGTACTTC. Translated: CASSPPGPQYQETQYF.

The chain joins TRBV29-1 to TRBJ1-1, with D uncertain. Germline CDR1 SQVTM, CDR2 ANQGSEA. This CDR3 comprises 10 residues. V lost 7 bases and J 2 bases, leaving 5 bases between the germline ends. CDR3 residues: CSATNTEAFF. The DNA of the CDR3 is TGCAGCGCAACAAACACTGAAGCTTTCTTT.

This clone was counted between two and nine times. The J gene is TRBJ2-1, the V gene TRBV10-1, with TRBD2 identical over 10 bases. The V and J ends lost 3 bases and 2 bases, in that order; junction bases with no gene match: 4. This CDR3 comprises 16 residues. Germline loops: CDR1 WNHNN, CDR2 SYGVQD (reference sequence). The CDR3 sequence is CASSDHSGGTYNEQFF. Written as DNA, the CDR3 is TGCGCCAGCAGTGACCATAGCGGGGGGACCTACAATGAGCAGTTCTTC.

The rearrangement joins TRBV5-1 to TRBJ2-5, with D hard to call. Looked up from germline, CDR1 is SGHRS and CDR2 is YFSETQ. V lost 0 bases and J lost 5, with 11 bases in between. CDR3 length: 14 residues. The CDR3 coding sequence is TGCGCCAGCAGCTTGGGGCTCGATCAGGAGACCCAGTACTTC. Protein sequence: CASSLGLDQETQYF.

This clone was seen just once. The chain uses TRBV7-9 and TRBJ1-1; D call uncertain. This CDR3 contains 11 residues. CDR1 is SEHNR, CDR2 FQNEAQ, per germline (reference sequence). V was clipped by 7 bases and J by 11 bases, with 14 bases between them. The CDR3 nucleotides read TGTGCCAGCACTCAGCGGGCTGTGGCTTTCTTT. Translation: CASTQRAVAFF.

The V call is TRBV7-3, the J call TRBJ2-1, with 13 bases fitting TRBD2. V shed 5 bases and J 6 bases; nucleotides not matched to a gene: 13. The CDR3 is 18 amino acids. Germline CDR1 reads SGHTA; CDR2 reads FQGTGA. The CDR3 DNA sequence: TGTGCCAGCAGCCCAAGGGGACTAGCGGGATTCTTCGTCAATGAGCAGTTCTTC. Translation gives CASSPRGLAGFFVNEQFF.

The chain couples TRBV2 to TRBJ2-6, with TRBD2 as a possible D gene (6 bases). Deletions cut 2 bases from V and 11 bases from J, with 10 bases between. The CDR3 is 13 residues long. The germline V gene encodes CDR1 SNHLY and CDR2 FYNNEI. Written as DNA, the CDR3 is TGTGCCAGCAGTGAACAAGGGGAGGACGTCCTGACTTTC. This encodes CASSEQGEDVLTF.

The J gene is TRBJ1-4, the V gene TRBV5-1; 7 bases agree with TRBD1. CDR1 is SGHRS and CDR2 is YFSETQ in the germline V gene. V shed 0 bases and J 4 bases; nucleotides not matched to a gene: 3. This CDR3 has 15 residues. The CDR3 DNA sequence: TGCGCCAGCAGCTTGGCCGGGACAGATAATGAAAAACTGTTTTTT. It is translated as CASSLAGTDNEKLFF.

This clone was seen a handful of times. The V gene is TRBV7-9, the J gene TRBJ1-2; D unresolved. V shed 0 bases and J shed 7 bases, with 12 bases lying between them. This CDR3 spans 14 amino acids. Germline V lookup: CDR1 SEHNR, CDR2 FQNEAQ (reference sequence). The DNA for the CDR3 is TGTGCCAGCAGCTTAGCAGATGGGAGGGCTGGCTACACCTTC. As protein: CASSLADGRAGYTF.

The V call is TRBV11-2, the J call TRBJ2-1; a possible D gene is TRBD2 (6 bases). The CDR3 totals 13 residues. Germline values: CDR1 SGHAT, CDR2 FQNNGV. Trimming removed 5 bases at V and 5 bases at J, with 10 bases between. In DNA, the CDR3 is TGTGCCAGCAGCCAAGGACTAAACAATGAGCAGTTCTTC. Protein sequence: CASSQGLNNEQFF.

The chain links TRBV6-6 to TRBJ1-5; D gene unclear. This CDR3 region has 13 residues. V was clipped by 5 bases and J by 4 bases, with 9 bases between them. Germline loops: CDR1 MNHNY, CDR2 SVGAGI (reference sequence). CDR3 coding DNA: TGTGCCAGCAGTGTGACGGCGAATCAGCCCCAGCATTTT. As protein: CASSVTANQPQHF.

V gene TRBV29-1 combines with J gene TRBJ2-7, with TRBD2 matching 12 bases. Germline V gives CDR1 SQVTM, CDR2 ANQGSEA. CDR3 length: 12 residues. The V and J ends lost 7 bases and 2 bases, in that order; junction bases with no gene match: 0. Written as DNA, the CDR3 is TGCAGCGGGACTAGCGGGACCTACGAGCAGTACTTC. Its protein product is CSGTSGTYEQYF.

The CDR3 sequence is CASSPNRDYGYTF. The CDR3 DNA reads as TGTGCCAGCTCACCAAACAGGGACTATGGCTACACCTTC. This sequence joins TRBV18 and TRBJ1-2; D is perhaps TRBD1 (6 bases). Germline CDR1 reads KGHSH; CDR2 reads LQKENI. V was trimmed by 2 bases and J by 3 bases, leaving 7 bases between them. The CDR3 runs to 13 residues.

V gene TRBV7-8 combines with J gene TRBJ2-3; D remains unclear. The CDR3 runs 13 residues. With 2 bases removed from V and 5 bases from J, the gap between germline ends came to 8 bases. Per germline, CDR1 SGHVS and CDR2 FQNEAQ. The CDR3 coding sequence is TGTGCCAGCAGCTTATCGCCTATAGATACGCAGTATTTT. The encoded protein is CASSLSPIDTQYF.

The J gene is TRBJ2-2, the V gene TRBV7-3, with D possibly TRBD1 on 6 matching bases. Germline V gives CDR1 SGHTA, CDR2 FQGTGA. The CDR3 runs to 17 residues. Trimming stripped 2 bases from V and 4 bases from J, with 17 bases between. Here the CDR3 reads CASSLSPYRVPTGELFF. For the CDR3, the DNA is TGTGCCAGCAGCTTATCCCCATACAGGGTCCCCACCGGGGAGCTGTTTTTT.

This clone came up a few times. The chain links TRBV6-1 to TRBJ1-5; tentatively, D is TRBD1 (6 bases). This CDR3 contains 15 residues. The V end was cut by 1 base, the J end by 4 bases, with 11 bases between. CDR1 and CDR2 (germline): MNHNS, SASEGT. CDR3 coding DNA: TGTGCCAGCAGTGAAGGTTGGACAGTTAATCAGCCCCAGCATTTT. Translated: CASSEGWTVNQPQHF.